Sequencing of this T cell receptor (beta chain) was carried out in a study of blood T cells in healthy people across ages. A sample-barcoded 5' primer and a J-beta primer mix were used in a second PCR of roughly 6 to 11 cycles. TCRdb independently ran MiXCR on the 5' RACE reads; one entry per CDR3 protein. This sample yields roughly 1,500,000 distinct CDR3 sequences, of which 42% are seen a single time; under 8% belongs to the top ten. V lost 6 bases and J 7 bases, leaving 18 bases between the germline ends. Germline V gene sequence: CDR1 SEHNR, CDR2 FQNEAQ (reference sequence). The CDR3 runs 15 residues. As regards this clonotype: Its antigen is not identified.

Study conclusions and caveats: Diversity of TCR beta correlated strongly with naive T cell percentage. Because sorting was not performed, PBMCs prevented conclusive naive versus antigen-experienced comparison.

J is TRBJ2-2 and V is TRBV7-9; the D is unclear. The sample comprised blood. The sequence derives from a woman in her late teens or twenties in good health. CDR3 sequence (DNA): TGTGCCAGCAGAGATACCTCCCGGTCGGGCGGGGAGCTGTTTTTT. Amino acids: CASRDTSRSGGELFF.